The following is a T cell receptor (beta chain) sequence with its context. This clonotype appeared many times. No cognate antigen has been identified for it. No clone much larger than this one lies a single base away; base qualities are absent. The library was generated by PCR. The instrument given in TCRdb is NextSeq 500. Preparation of bulk TCR libraries followed a previously described approach, with the TCR primers listed in Table S5. Total RNA was purified with the Qiagen AllPrep DNA/RNA kit. Reads from multiple sequencing runs of the same library were pooled before analysis. The authors processed their data as follows. Reads were retained only if an exact TCR constant sequence was present, and the retained reads were trimmed to 150 nt and grouped according to their 12-nt molecular barcodes. Reads inside each barcode group were sub-clustered using a 15% Levenshtein threshold, and a quality-weighted consensus sequence was constructed for each RNA molecule. Non-functional sequences were discarded, and so were lower-count sequences lying one edit away from another sequence. Based on a fit of two negative binomial distributions, barcode sub-clusters having less than 20% of the maximum read count were discarded. TCRdb applied fastp at Q25 and MiXCR to the public reads, then kept only in-frame beta chains. Every entry covers one CDR3 protein and lists the most common genes and DNA from its rows. TCRdb's processing, not the study's, gives the V and J calls here. The sample profile shows hundreds of thousands of distinct CDR3 sequences; roughly 27% of them were found once. About 0.81% of the sample goes to the ten largest clones.

Libraries of naive CD8 T cells were built from approximately 20,000 to 1,000,000 sorted cells, with 10%, 30% or 50% of the purified RNA used. Naive CD8 T cells were FACS-sorted as CD8+CD4-CCR7+CD45RA+ on a BD FACSAria II into RLT Plus buffer. Under 11 TCR copies' worth of Jurkat RNA were spiked into roughly 19,000-1,000,000 naive CD8 T cell samples to test detection sensitivity. Enrichment of CD8 T cells was done with RosetteSep CD8+ T Cell Enrichment Cocktail plus Ficoll-Paque, and ACK red cell lysis came afterward. These data come from a study of molecular identifiers for immune sequencing clone quantification (dated by TCRdb to between 2018 and 2020). Regarding the complete study: In a replicate experiment, RNA from roughly 18,000 or 92,000 naive CD8 T cells was split into five aliquots, four of which were sequenced. This methods study benchmarked molecular-identifier clustering-based TCR repertoire sequencing (MIDCIRS) and TCR RNA copy counting, using CD8 T cells to do so. Overall study outcomes, separate from this receptor: A single cell's worth of spiked-in Jurkat TCR RNA was reported detectable even among about a million naive CD8 T cells. Identical TCR molecules sharing a barcode could cause highly expanded clone sizes to be underestimated. Modeling indicated around 3 TCR RNA copies recovered per cell, compared with around 10 by digital PCR, which implies a capture efficiency of around 31%. When barcode sub-clustering was left out, chimeric consensus sequences inflated TCR diversity, with chimeras reaching as high as 47%. In CMV-specific effector cells, clones with more than 20 RNA copies contained over 99% of molecules, whereas in naive cells such clones contained under 1% of molecules. The naive libraries included spiked-in Jurkat TCR RNA (10 copies' worth), and this Jurkat TCR RNA is not part of the donor repertoire.

The CDR3, cysteine through phenylalanine, is 15 amino acids long. The DNA shown is the 45-base CDR3, in frame from base 1. The germline V gene gives CDR1 as MNHGY and CDR2 as SVAAGI. Trimming takes 6 bases from V and 5 bases from J, and the germline ends sit 16 bases apart. Sequenced material: naive CD8+ T cells from blood, with Jurkat cell RNA spiked in. This sample's cell subset or site label indicates: FACS-sorted CD8+CD4-CCR7+CD45RA+ naive T cells. The TCR sequence derives from a human donor in good health. Some libraries in this study had Jurkat cell RNA spiked in. Rearrangement joined TRBV6-9 to TRBJ2-2, with TRBD2 tentatively as D gene (5 bases match). The CDR3 is CASRSPGMGTGELFF. The nucleotide sequence is TGTGCCAGCAGATCACCGGGGATGGGGACCGGGGAGCTGTTTTTT.